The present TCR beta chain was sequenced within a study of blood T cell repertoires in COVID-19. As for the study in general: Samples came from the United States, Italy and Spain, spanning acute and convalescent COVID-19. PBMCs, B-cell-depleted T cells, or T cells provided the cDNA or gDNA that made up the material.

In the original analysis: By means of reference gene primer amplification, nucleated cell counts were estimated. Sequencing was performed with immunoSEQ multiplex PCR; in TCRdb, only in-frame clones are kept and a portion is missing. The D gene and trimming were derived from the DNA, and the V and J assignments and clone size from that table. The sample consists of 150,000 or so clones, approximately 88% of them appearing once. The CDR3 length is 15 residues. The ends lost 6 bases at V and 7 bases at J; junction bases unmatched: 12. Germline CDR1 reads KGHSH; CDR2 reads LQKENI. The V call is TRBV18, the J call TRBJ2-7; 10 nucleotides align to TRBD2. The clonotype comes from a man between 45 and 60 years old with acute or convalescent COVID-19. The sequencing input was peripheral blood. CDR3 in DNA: TGTGCCAGCTCCCCCGGACTAGCGGACGTGGGAGAGCAGTACTTC. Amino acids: CASSPGLADVGEQYF.